This is a list of T cell receptor beta chains from one sample in a study of T-cell memory formation after mild COVID-19. TCRdb re-analysed the 5' RACE reads in MiXCR, keeping a single row per CDR3 protein. Of 470,000 or so distinct CDR3 sequences in the sample, around a sixth were seen once. The sample was PBMCs or a T cell subset sorted from them (not recorded which). Source of these receptors: an adult woman who had mild COVID-19 (a few samples of this study predate the infection). Cell type and time point are not known. Each CDR3 is given without its conserved first and last residue.

j_call v_call cdr3_aa
TRBJ2-6 TRBV5-1 ASSSTPGQLTSGANVLT
TRBJ1-2 TRBV12-3/TRBV12-4 ASRLSTGSNYGYT
TRBJ1-2 TRBV4-2 ASSRGGASYT
TRBJ2-5 TRBV9 ASNWGQEQETQY
TRBJ1-2 TRBV10-3 AISEGTGNYGYT
TRBJ2-1 TRBV20-1 SALSGRPGNEQF
TRBJ2-7 TRBV5-1 ASSMGTSAAYEQY
TRBJ2-7 TRBV6-5 ASNRQRGAFSYEQY
TRBJ2-7 TRBV30 AWSSGFEPYEQY
TRBJ1-2 TRBV29-1 SVVPGHSGDYGYT
TRBJ1-2 TRBV10-3 AISESDGYYGYT
TRBJ2-3 TRBV24-1 ATSDGTVTDTQY
TRBJ2-5 TRBV7-7 ASSLSLAGVVGETQY
TRBJ1-2 TRBV7-9 ASTIQGINYGYT
TRBJ2-5 TRBV7-2 ASSRRLAGSPEGETQY
TRBJ2-7 TRBV24-1 ATSDSDYYEQY
TRBJ1-3 TRBV2 ASSGRRGNTIY
TRBJ2-3 TRBV6-4 ASSDTTSGSSTDTQY
TRBJ2-7 TRBV19 ASSTRAGQGNSYEQY
TRBJ2-1 TRBV5-1 ASSLGPRIAGVGEQF
TRBJ2-5 TRBV7-6 ASSTMSGGTETQY
TRBJ2-3 TRBV12-3/TRBV12-4 ASSSVGTDTQY
TRBJ2-7 TRBV12-3/TRBV12-4 ASSSFGTGNEQY
TRBJ2-7 TRBV20-1 SATNLAGGPYEQY
TRBJ2-7 TRBV18 ASSSARGTYEQY
TRBJ2-1 TRBV4-2 ASSSSGQASYNEQF
TRBJ1-1 TRBV5-4 ASSLLQGSGTEAF
TRBJ2-1 TRBV7-9 ASRSTSGGTYNEQF
TRBJ1-2 TRBV27 ASSRGQAGGYT
TRBJ2-7 TRBV5-6 ASSARPGLYEQY
TRBJ1-5 TRBV4-2 ASRGEYSNQPQH
TRBJ2-7 TRBV9 ASSVFETGTNEQY
TRBJ1-5 TRBV24-1 ATSGTGQGSIEPQH
TRBJ2-2 TRBV5-1 ASSLALSTGELF